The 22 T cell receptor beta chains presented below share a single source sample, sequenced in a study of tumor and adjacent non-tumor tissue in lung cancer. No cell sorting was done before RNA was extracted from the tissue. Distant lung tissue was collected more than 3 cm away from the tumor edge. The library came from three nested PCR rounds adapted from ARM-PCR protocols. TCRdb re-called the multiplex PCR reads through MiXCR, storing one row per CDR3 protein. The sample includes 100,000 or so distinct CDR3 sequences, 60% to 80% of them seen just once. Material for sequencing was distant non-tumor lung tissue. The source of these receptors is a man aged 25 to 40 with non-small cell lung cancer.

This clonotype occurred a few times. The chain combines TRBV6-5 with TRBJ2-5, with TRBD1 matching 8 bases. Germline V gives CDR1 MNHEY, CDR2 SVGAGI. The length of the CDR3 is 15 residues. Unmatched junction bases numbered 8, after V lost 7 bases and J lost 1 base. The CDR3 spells CASTLYGTGQETQYF. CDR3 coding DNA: TGTGCCAGCACCCTTTACGGGACAGGCCAAGAGACCCAGTACTTC.

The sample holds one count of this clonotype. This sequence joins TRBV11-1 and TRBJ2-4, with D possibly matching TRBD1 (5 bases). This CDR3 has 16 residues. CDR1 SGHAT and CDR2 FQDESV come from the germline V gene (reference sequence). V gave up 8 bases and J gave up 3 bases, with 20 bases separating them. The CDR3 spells CASAHSGRAIKNIQYF. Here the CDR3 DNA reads TGTGCCAGCGCCCACTCGGGCAGGGCAATCAAAAACATTCAGTACTTC. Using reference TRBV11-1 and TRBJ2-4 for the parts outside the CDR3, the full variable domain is EAEVAQSPRYKITEKSQAVAFWCDPISGHATLYWYRQILGQGPELLVQFQDESVVDDSQLPKDRFSAERLKGVDSTLKIQPAELGDSAMYLCASAHSGRAIKNIQYFGAGTRLSVL.

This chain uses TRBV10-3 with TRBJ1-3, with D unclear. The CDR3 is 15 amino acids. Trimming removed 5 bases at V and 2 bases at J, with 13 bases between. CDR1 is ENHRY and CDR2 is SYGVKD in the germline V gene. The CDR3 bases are TGTGCCATCAGTCCCCAGGAGGTGACTGGAAACACCATATATTTT. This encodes CAISPQEVTGNTIYF.

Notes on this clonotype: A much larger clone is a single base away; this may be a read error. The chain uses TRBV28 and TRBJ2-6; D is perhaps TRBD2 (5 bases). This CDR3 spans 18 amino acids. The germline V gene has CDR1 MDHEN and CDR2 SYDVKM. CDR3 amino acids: CASRESDLGFSGTNVLTF. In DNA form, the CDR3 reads TGTGCCAGCCGGGAATCGGATCTAGGCTTCTCTGGGACCAACGTCCTGACTTTC.

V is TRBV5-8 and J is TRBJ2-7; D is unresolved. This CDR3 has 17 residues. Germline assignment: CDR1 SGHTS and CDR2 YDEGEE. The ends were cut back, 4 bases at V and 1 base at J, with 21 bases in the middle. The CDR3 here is CASSPNPLTWGSYEQYF. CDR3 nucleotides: TGTGCCAGCAGCCCCAACCCCCTCACTTGGGGATCCTACGAGCAGTACTTC.

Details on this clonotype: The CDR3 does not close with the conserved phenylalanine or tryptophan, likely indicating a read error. CDR3 amino acids: CASSFQDVGELFI. Written as DNA, the CDR3 is TGTGCCAGCAGTTTCCAGGACGTCGGGGAGCTGTTTATT. V gene TRBV6-2 or TRBV6-3 combines with J gene TRBJ2-2; D unclear. Germline CDR1 reads MNHEY; CDR2 reads SVGEGT. The CDR3 has 13 amino acids. V lost 4 bases to trimming and J lost 7 bases, with 10 bases between them.

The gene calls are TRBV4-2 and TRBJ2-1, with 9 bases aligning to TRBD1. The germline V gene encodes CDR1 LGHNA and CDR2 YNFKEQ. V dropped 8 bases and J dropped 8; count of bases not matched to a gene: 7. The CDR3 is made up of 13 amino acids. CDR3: CASDRTGDDEQFF. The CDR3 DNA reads TGTGCCAGCGATCGGACAGGGGACGATGAGCAGTTCTTC.

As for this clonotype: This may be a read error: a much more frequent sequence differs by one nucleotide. The CDR3 here is CANSPSGSRNEQYF. The CDR3 DNA reads TGTGCCAACAGCCCTAGCGGGAGTAGGAACGAGCAGTACTTC. The chain employs TRBV5-4 and TRBJ2-7; 10 bases align to TRBD2. Germline CDR1 SGHNT, CDR2 YYREEE (reference sequence). The CDR3 spans 14 residues.

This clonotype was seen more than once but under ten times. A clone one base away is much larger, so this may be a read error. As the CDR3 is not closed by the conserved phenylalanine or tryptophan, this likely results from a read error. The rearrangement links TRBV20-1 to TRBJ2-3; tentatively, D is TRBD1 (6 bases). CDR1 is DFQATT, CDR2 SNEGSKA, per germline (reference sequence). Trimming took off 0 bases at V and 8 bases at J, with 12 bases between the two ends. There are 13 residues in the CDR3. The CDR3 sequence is CSARDLGAGTQYY. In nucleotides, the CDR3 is TGCAGTGCTAGAGATTTGGGGGCGGGTACGCAGTATTAT.

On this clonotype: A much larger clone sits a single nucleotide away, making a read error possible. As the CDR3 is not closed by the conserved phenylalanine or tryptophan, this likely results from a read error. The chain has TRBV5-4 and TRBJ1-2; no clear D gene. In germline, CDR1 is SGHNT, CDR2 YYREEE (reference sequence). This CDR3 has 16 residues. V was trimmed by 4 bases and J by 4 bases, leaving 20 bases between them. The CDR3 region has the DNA TGTGCCAGCAGCCCGGAGGGCGGGCCGAGCGGCTATGGCTACACCTCC. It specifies CASSPEGGPSGYGYTS.

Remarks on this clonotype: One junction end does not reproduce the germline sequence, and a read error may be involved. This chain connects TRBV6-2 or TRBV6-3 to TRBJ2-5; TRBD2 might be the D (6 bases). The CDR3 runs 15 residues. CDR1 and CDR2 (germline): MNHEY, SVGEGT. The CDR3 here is CVSSKGLARQETQYF. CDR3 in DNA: TGTGTCAGCAGCAAAGGTCTAGCGAGGCAGGAGACCCAGTACTTC.

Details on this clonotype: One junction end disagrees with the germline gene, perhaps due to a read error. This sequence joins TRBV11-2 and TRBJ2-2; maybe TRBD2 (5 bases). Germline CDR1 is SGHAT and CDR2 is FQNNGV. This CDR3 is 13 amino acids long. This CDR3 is CASSLVPTGELLF. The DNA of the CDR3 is TGTGCCAGCAGTTTAGTGCCTACCGGGGAGCTGTTATTT. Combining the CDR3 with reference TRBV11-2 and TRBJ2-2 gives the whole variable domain EAGVAQSPRYKIIEKRQSVAFWCNPISGHATLYWYQQILGQGPKLLIQFQNNGVVDDSQLPKDRFSAERLKGVDSTLKIQPAKLEDSAVYLCASSLVPTGELLFGEGSRLTVL.

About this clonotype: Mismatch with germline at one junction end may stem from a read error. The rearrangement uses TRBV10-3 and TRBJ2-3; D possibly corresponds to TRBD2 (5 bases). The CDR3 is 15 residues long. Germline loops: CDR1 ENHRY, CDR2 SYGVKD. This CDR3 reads CASTCLVGATDTQYF. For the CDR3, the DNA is TGTGCCTCGACCTGCCTTGTGGGAGCCACAGATACGCAATATTTT.

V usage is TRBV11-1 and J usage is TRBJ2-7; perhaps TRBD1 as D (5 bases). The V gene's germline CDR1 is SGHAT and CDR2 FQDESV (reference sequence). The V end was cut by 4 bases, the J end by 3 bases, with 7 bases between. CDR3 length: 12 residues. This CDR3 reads CASSSQVYEQYF. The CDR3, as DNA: TGTGCCAGCAGCTCACAGGTCTACGAGCAGTACTTC. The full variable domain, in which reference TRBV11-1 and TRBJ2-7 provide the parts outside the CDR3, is EAEVAQSPRYKITEKSQAVAFWCDPISGHATLYWYRQILGQGPELLVQFQDESVVDDSQLPKDRFSAERLKGVDSTLKIQPAELGDSAMYLCASSSQVYEQYFGPGTRLTVT.

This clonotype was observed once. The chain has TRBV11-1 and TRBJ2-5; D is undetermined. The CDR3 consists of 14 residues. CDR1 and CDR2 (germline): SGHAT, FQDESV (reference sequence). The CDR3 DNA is TGTGGCATCAGCGCCGACAAGTACCAAGAGACCCAGTACTTC. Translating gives CGISADKYQETQYF.

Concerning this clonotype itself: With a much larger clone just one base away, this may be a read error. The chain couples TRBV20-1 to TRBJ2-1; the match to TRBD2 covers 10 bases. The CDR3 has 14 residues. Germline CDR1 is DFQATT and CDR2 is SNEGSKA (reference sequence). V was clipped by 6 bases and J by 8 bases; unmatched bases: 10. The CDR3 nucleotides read TGCAGTGCAGAACTAGCGGGAACTTTGGATGAGCAGTTCTTC. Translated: CSAELAGTLDEQFF.

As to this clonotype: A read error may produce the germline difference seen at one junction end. This CDR3 is CNVEVLAGSYDEQFF. As DNA, the CDR3 is TGCAACGTTGAAGTGCTGGCGGGGTCCTACGATGAGCAGTTCTTC. The rearrangement joins TRBV29-1 to TRBJ2-1; D perhaps matches TRBD2 (6 bases). This CDR3 is 15 amino acids long. The V gene's germline CDR1 is SQVTM and CDR2 ANQGSEA.

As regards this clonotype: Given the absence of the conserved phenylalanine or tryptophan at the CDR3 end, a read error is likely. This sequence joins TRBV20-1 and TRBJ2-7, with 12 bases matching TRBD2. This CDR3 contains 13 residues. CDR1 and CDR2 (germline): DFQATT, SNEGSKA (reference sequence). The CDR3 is CWGRLAGAREQYI. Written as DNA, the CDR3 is TGCTGGGGGAGACTAGCGGGAGCAAGGGAGCAGTACATC.

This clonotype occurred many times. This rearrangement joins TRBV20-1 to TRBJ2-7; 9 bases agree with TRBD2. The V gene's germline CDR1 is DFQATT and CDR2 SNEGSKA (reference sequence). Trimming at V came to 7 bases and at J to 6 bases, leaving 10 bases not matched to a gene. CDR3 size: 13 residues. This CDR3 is CSVPGLAFLEQYF. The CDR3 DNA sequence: TGCAGTGTCCCGGGACTAGCATTTCTCGAGCAGTACTTC.

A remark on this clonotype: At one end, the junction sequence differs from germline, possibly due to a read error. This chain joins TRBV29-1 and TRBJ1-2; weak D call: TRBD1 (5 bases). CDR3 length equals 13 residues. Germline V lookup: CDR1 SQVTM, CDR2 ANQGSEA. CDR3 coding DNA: TGCAGCATTGCGGGGACCCCAAGCTATGGCTACACTTTC. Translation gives CSIAGTPSYGYTF.

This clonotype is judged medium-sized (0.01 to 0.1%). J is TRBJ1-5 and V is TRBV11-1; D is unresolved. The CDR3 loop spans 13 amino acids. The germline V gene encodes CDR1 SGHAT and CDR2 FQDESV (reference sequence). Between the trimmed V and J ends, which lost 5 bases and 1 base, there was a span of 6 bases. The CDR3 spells CASSRDSNQPQHF. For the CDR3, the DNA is TGTGCCAGCAGCCGCGACAGCAATCAGCCCCAGCATTTT.

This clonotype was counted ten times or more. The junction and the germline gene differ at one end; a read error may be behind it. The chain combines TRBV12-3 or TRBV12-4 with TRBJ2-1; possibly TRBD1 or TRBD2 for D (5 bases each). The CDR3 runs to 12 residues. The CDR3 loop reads CASSFPGSTMLF. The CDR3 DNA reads TGTGCCAGCAGTTTCCCAGGGAGCACCATGCTCTTC.